The rows below give T cell receptor beta chains drawn from one sample of a study of shared clonotypes between healthy human individuals. Assay used: immunoSEQ multiplex PCR; TCRdb lists only in-frame clones, some missing. The sample has about 490,000 clones; over 70% are singletons. The sample was PBMCs. The receptors were sampled from a woman in her forties in good health. Some clones in this sample may be carry-over from other donors' samples. CDR3s include the opening cysteine and the closing phenylalanine or tryptophan. D genes are given only for firm matches. A row's size may be missing; if present it is once, few, many or a size class.

D gene	clone size	V gene	J gene	CDR3 protein	CDR3 DNA
TRBD2	NA	TRBV4-1	TRBJ2-1	CASSQSSGRSGAYNEQFF	TGCGCCAGCAGCCAGTCTAGCGGGAGAAGTGGAGCCTACAATGAGCAGTTCTTC
NA	NA	TRBV6-5	TRBJ1-5	CASRSGTVNQPQHF	TGTGCCAGCAGATCCGGGACCGTAAATCAGCCCCAGCATTTT
NA	NA	TRBV19	TRBJ1-4	CASSIEEKLFF	TGTGCCAGTAGTATTGAAGAAAAACTGTTTTTT
TRBD2	once	TRBV6-4	TRBJ2-7	CASRGLAAYEQYF	TGTGCCAGCAGGGGACTAGCGGCCTACGAGCAGTACTTC
NA	NA	TRBV7-3	TRBJ1-1	CASSLSGDTEAFF	TGTGCCAGCAGCTTGTCAGGAGACACTGAAGCTTTCTTT
NA	NA	TRBV4-2	TRBJ2-6	CASSQEFSGANVLTF	TGTGCCAGCAGCCAAGAATTTTCCGGGGCCAACGTCCTGACTTTC
NA	NA	TRBV28	TRBJ2-1	CASSRGQQYNEQFF	TGTGCCAGCAGCCGCGGTCAGCAATACAATGAGCAGTTCTTC
TRBD1	NA	TRBV10-3	TRBJ2-6	CAIRPGQGGAGANVLTF	TGTGCCATCAGACCGGGACAGGGAGGCGCTGGGGCCAACGTCCTGACTTTC
NA	NA	TRBV30	TRBJ1-2	CAWSAGAVNYGYTF	TGTGCCTGGAGTGCGGGGGCAGTTAACTATGGCTACACCTTC
NA	few	TRBV7-6	TRBJ2-5	CASSEGRFPRRLIETQYF	TGTGCCAGCAGCGAGGGTCGTTTCCCCAGGCGGCTTATAGAGACCCAGTACTTC
NA	NA	TRBV11-2	TRBJ2-7	CASSKTGRIYEQYF	TGTGCCAGCAGCAAGACGGGACGGATCTACGAGCAGTACTTC
NA	NA	TRBV5-1	TRBJ1-2	CASSPTRGAPNYGYTF	TGCGCCAGCAGCCCTACCCGGGGGGCGCCTAACTATGGCTACACCTTC
NA	NA	TRBV6-1	TRBJ1-5	CASSAPGGFQPQHF	TGTGCCAGCAGTGCCCCTGGCGGATTTCAGCCCCAGCATTTT
NA	NA	TRBV15	TRBJ2-5	CATSRDVAGETQYF	TGTGCCACCAGCAGAGATGTTGCCGGAGAGACCCAGTACTTC
NA	NA	TRBV7-3	TRBJ1-1	CASSLHPGQNTEAFF	TGTGCCAGCAGCTTACACCCGGGACAGAACACTGAAGCTTTCTTT
NA	NA	TRBV6-6	TRBJ2-6	CASSTVRSGANVLTF	TGTGCCAGCAGCACTGTCCGCTCTGGGGCCAACGTCCTGACTTTC
NA	many	TRBV7-8	TRBJ2-1	CATRKDRSYNEQFF	TGTGCCACCAGAAAGGATCGCTCCTACAATGAGCAGTTCTTC
TRBD1	NA	TRBV2	TRBJ1-1	CASSEITGGTEAFF	TGTGCCAGCAGTGAAATAACAGGGGGCACTGAAGCTTTCTTT
NA	NA	TRBV5-1	TRBJ2-2	CASSLGWSTGTRNTGELFF	TGCGCCAGCAGCTTGGGTTGGTCCACCGGGACACGGAACACCGGGGAGCTGTTTTTT
TRBD1	NA	TRBV2	TRBJ2-5	CASSTSGGSGETQYF	TGTGCCAGCAGTACTTCAGGGGGTTCGGGTGAGACCCAGTACTTC
TRBD1	NA	TRBV28	TRBJ1-2	CASSFPLQGGHFF	TGTGCCAGCAGTTTCCCCCTACAGGGGGGCCACTTCTTC
TRBD1	NA	TRBV18	TRBJ1-5	CASSLDRANQPQHF	TGTGCCAGCTCACTGGACAGGGCCAATCAGCCCCAGCATTTT
NA	few	TRBV19	TRBJ2-1	CASSIDSSSYNEQFF	TGTGCCAGTAGTATCGACAGCAGCTCCTACAATGAGCAGTTCTTC
NA	NA	TRBV7-9	TRBJ2-7	CASKRGGSYEQYF	TGTGCCAGCAAAAGAGGGGGCTCCTACGAGCAGTACTTC
TRBD2	few	TRBV18	TRBJ2-2	CASSFGLAGDIGELFF	TGTGCCAGCTCATTCGGACTAGCGGGAGATATCGGGGAGCTGTTTTTT
NA	NA	TRBV5-4	TRBJ1-4	CASSLARDGNEKLFF	TGTGCCAGCAGCTTGGCCAGGGATGGTAATGAAAAACTGTTTTTT
NA	NA	TRBV19	TRBJ2-3	CASSIPGGTDTQYF	TGTGCCAGTAGTATCCCAGGAGGCACAGATACGCAGTATTTT
NA	NA	TRBV18	TRBJ1-5	CASSPLVVRAPNQPQHF	TGTGCCAGCTCACCGTTAGTAGTCAGGGCACCTAATCAGCCCCAGCATTTT
TRBD1	NA	TRBV9	TRBJ1-2	CASSLRDRDGGYTF	TGTGCCAGCAGCCTGCGGGACAGGGACGGTGGCTACACCTTC
NA	NA	TRBV15	TRBJ1-2	CATSRHPPTVIYGYTF	TGTGCCACCAGCAGACACCCCCCGACAGTTATCTATGGCTACACCTTC
TRBD2	NA	TRBV11-2	TRBJ2-7	CASRQFGGGPRYEQYF	TGTGCCAGCAGACAATTCGGGGGAGGGCCTCGGTACGAGCAGTACTTC
NA	NA	TRBV7-8	TRBJ2-7	CASSPTRQSEQYF	TGTGCCAGCAGCCCCACCCGACAGAGCGAGCAGTACTTC
NA	many	TRBV19	TRBJ1-2	CASSGLARSYGYTF	TGTGCCAGTAGTGGGCTGGCCCGCTCCTATGGCTACACCTTC
NA	few	TRBV30	TRBJ2-3	CAWSQGSADTQYF	TGTGCCTGGAGTCAGGGGAGCGCAGATACGCAGTATTTT
NA	NA	TRBV28	TRBJ2-7	CASSLSRFEQYF	TGTGCCAGCAGTTTATCGAGGTTCGAGCAGTACTTC
NA	NA	TRBV27	TRBJ2-2	CASSFELPGTGELFF	TGTGCCAGCAGTTTCGAACTCCCAGGCACCGGGGAGCTGTTTTTT
TRBD1	once	TRBV29-1	TRBJ1-4	CSARQGGSEKLFF	TGCAGCGCCAGACAGGGTGGAAGTGAAAAACTGTTTTTT
TRBD2	NA	TRBV18	TRBJ2-1	CASSASGSRNEQFF	TGTGCCAGCTCAGCTAGCGGGAGTAGAAATGAGCAGTTCTTC
TRBD1	NA	TRBV29-1	TRBJ1-1	CSAGQGHEAFF	TGCAGCGCCGGACAGGGGCATGAAGCTTTCTTT
TRBD2	NA	TRBV5-4	TRBJ2-5	CASSLGGGLQETQYF	TGTGCCAGCAGCTTGGGGGGGGGTTTACAAGAGACCCAGTACTTC
TRBD2	NA	TRBV7-2	TRBJ2-3	CASSTSGRSTQYF	TGTGCCAGCAGTACTAGCGGGAGGTCTACGCAGTATTTT
TRBD2	NA	TRBV27	TRBJ2-7	CASRKGRVTSGRDPYEQYF	TGTGCCAGCAGGAAGGGTAGGGTTACTAGCGGGAGGGACCCATACGAGCAGTACTTC
NA	once	TRBV28	TRBJ2-1	CASSFGATNYNEQFF	TGTGCCAGCAGTTTCGGAGCGACTAACTACAATGAGCAGTTCTTC
NA	NA	TRBV30	TRBJ2-2	CAWSLTGLAGELFF	TGTGCCTGGAGTTTAACAGGGTTGGCCGGGGAGCTGTTTTTT
TRBD2	NA	TRBV18	TRBJ2-7	CASSRVTSGSYEQYF	TGTGCCAGCTCACGGGTCACTAGCGGATCCTACGAGCAGTACTTC
TRBD2	NA	TRBV7-2	TRBJ2-7	CASSLLAGAYSEQYF	TGTGCCAGCAGCTTACTAGCGGGAGCATATTCCGAGCAGTACTTC
NA	NA	TRBV7-6	TRBJ2-7	CASSLEGVSSYEQYF	TGTGCCAGCAGCTTAGAGGGGGTCAGCTCCTACGAGCAGTACTTC
NA	NA	TRBV2	TRBJ2-7	CASSLRLGEQYF	TGTGCCAGCAGCCTCAGACTTGGGGAGCAGTACTTC